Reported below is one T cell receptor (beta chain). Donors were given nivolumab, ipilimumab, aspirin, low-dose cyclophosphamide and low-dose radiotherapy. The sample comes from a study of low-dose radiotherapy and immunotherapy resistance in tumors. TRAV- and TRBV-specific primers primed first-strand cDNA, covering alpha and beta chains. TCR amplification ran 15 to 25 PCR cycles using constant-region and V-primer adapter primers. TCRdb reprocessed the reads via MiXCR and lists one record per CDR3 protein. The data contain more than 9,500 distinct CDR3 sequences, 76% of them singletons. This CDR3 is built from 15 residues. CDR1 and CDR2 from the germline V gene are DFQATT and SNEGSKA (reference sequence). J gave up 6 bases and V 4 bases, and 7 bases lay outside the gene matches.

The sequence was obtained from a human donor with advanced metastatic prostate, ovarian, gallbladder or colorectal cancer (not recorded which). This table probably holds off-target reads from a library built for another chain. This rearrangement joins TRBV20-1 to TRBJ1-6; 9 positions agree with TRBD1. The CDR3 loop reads CSATHGTGRNSPLHF. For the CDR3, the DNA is TGCAGTGCTACACATGGGACAGGGCGTAATTCACCCCTCCACTTT.